The T cell receptor beta chain under discussion was sequenced for a study of PD-1 blockade in classical Hodgkin lymphoma. The assay was immunoSEQ multiplex PCR, and TCRdb's table has in-frame clones only and misses some. The sample shows 75,000 to 100,000 clones, roughly 81% of them seen only once. This clone showed up just once. Antigen unknown. In every patient, relapse followed autologous stem cell transplantation, while exposure to brentuximab vedotin differed. Findings and caveats of the study: Before treatment, TCR diversity in newly diagnosed patients was reportedly lower than in healthy donors.

The specimen was peripheral blood mononuclear cells (PBMCs), collected before the second cycle of nivolumab. The receptor was derived from a human donor with classical Hodgkin lymphoma.

The CDR3 region has the DNA TGCGCCAGCAGCCAAGAGGTTGGGGCAGGGCCATTCGAGCAGTACTTC. This encodes CASSQEVGAGPFEQYF. The chain recombines TRBV4-1 with TRBJ2-7; TRBD1 is a possible D gene (5 bases). V lost 0 bases, J lost 6 bases, and 18 bases lay in between. Germline V gene lookup returns CDR1 MGHRA and CDR2 YSYEKL. The CDR3 loop spans 16 amino acids.